These 27 T cell receptor beta chains came from one sample sequenced in a study of blood T cells in healthy people across ages. Next came a second PCR, run for roughly 7 to 12 cycles, which used a sample-barcoded 5' primer along with a J-beta primer mix. TCRdb recomputed calls from the 5' RACE reads with MiXCR, one row per CDR3 protein. The sample has approximately 880,000 distinct CDR3 sequences, around 48% seen once. Sequenced material: blood. The receptors come from a man aged 25-45 years in good health.

The rearrangement joins TRBV12-3 or TRBV12-4 to TRBJ2-5, with D possibly being TRBD2 (6 bases). Trimming stripped 7 bases from V and 9 bases from J, with 15 bases between. There are 12 residues in the CDR3. The CDR3 loop reads CASTERWGAQYF. CDR3 DNA: TGTGCCAGCACCGAACGATGGGGGGCCCAGTACTTC.

This clonotype has just one count. This sequence joins TRBV29-1 and TRBJ1-5, with no clear D. The germline gives CDR1 SQVTM, CDR2 ANQGSEA. The CDR3 runs 13 residues. Trimming shortened V by 4 bases and J by 2 bases, and 9 bases separated the two germline ends. As DNA, the CDR3 is TGCAGCGTTGCAAATAGGGGCAATCAGCCCCAGCATTTT. This translates into CSVANRGNQPQHF.

V gene TRBV25-1 combines with J gene TRBJ2-2; the D is unclear. CDR3 length: 13 amino acids. Between the trimmed V and J ends, which lost 5 bases and 4 bases, there was a span of 8 bases. Germline lookup yields CDR1 MGHDK and CDR2 SYGVNS. The CDR3 DNA sequence: TGTGCCAGCAGTCTTCAGATCACCGGGGAGCTGTTTTTT. It is translated as CASSLQITGELFF.

The chain uses TRBV5-1 and TRBJ2-2, with TRBD2 identical over 9 bases. Germline V gene sequence: CDR1 SGHRS, CDR2 YFSETQ. The CDR3 extends over 17 amino acids. J was trimmed by 1 base and V by 0 bases; bases with no gene match: 4. The CDR3 region is CASSLGSSGMNTGELFF. CDR3 bases: TGCGCCAGCAGCTTGGGGTCTAGCGGGATGAACACCGGGGAGCTGTTTTTT.

Only a few counts were recorded for this clonotype. The rearrangement joins TRBV20-1 to TRBJ2-7, with D perhaps matching TRBD1 (6 bases). CDR1 DFQATT and CDR2 SNEGSKA come from the germline V gene (reference sequence). Trimming removed 3 bases at V and 2 bases at J, with 14 bases between. The CDR3 is 14 amino acids. DNA for the CDR3: TGCAGTGCTAGGGCCCCCACAGGGCCCTACGAGCAGTACTTC. It codes for CSARAPTGPYEQYF.

The chain carries TRBV20-1 and TRBJ1-5; D uncertain. Germline V gene lookup returns CDR1 DFQATT and CDR2 SNEGSKA (reference sequence). The V gene lost 5 bases and the J gene lost 3 bases, with 17 bases spanning the gap. This CDR3 is built from 15 residues. CDR3 in amino acids: CSAPPGGGHNQPQHF. In DNA form, the CDR3 reads TGCAGTGCTCCTCCCGGAGGAGGGCACAATCAGCCCCAGCATTTT.

The genes are TRBV7-9 and TRBJ2-4; no clear D gene. The CDR3 runs 15 residues. The V gene lost 4 bases and the J gene lost 0 bases, with 10 bases spanning the gap. The germline V gene encodes CDR1 SEHNR and CDR2 FQNEAQ (reference sequence). CDR3 DNA sequence: TGTGCCAGCAGCTCTCAGGCAGTAGCCAAAAACATTCAGTACTTC. This encodes CASSSQAVAKNIQYF.

V usage is TRBV30 and J usage is TRBJ2-7, with a tentative D call TRBD2 (5 bases). V lost 4 bases and J 0 bases, leaving 10 bases between the germline ends. The germline CDR1 and CDR2 sequences are GTSNPN and SVGIG (reference sequence). The CDR3 is 13 amino acids. CDR3 DNA: TGTGCCTGGACCCACGGGGACTCCTACGAGCAGTACTTC. It specifies CAWTHGDSYEQYF. The whole variable domain, remainder taken from reference TRBV30 and TRBJ2-7, is SQTIHQWPATLVQPVGSPLSLECTVEGTSNPNLYWYRQAAGRGLQLLFYSVGIGQISSEVPQNLSASRPQDRQFILSSKKLLLSDSGFYLCAWTHGDSYEQYFGPGTRLTVT.

This rearrangement joins TRBV10-3 to TRBJ2-1; possible D gene TRBD1, 5 bases. Between the trimmed V and J ends, which lost 0 bases and 6 bases, there was a span of 12 bases. Per the germline V gene, CDR1 is ENHRY and CDR2 is SYGVKD. There are 15 residues in the CDR3. CDR3 DNA sequence: TGTGCCATCAGTGAGTCGAACGTCAGGGCCAATGAGCAGTTCTTC. Translated: CAISESNVRANEQFF.

The rearrangement joins TRBV29-1 to TRBJ2-4; tentative D call: TRBD2 (6 bases). The J call may be faulty, since TRBJ2-7 better matches the DNA end. CDR3 length: 13 amino acids. From germline, CDR1 is SQVTM and CDR2 ANQGSEA. The CDR3 DNA sequence: TGCAGCGTGGGGGGAGCAGGGAGATACGAGCAGTACTTC. Its translation: CSVGGAGRYEQYF.

This clonotype was found a few times. V gene TRBV11-3 combines with J gene TRBJ2-1; 9 bases agree with TRBD2. The germline V gene has CDR1 SGHNT and CDR2 YENEEA. The trim removed 5 bases at V and 3 bases at J, leaving 8 bases unmatched. This CDR3 is 16 amino acids long. The CDR3 bases are TGTGCCAGCAGCCCCTCGGGACTAGCCGTCTACAATGAGCAGTTCTTC. Encoded protein: CASSPSGLAVYNEQFF. The full variable domain, with the rest looked up from reference TRBV11-3 and TRBJ2-1, is EAGVVQSPRYKIIEKKQPVAFWCNPISGHNTLYWYLQNLGQGPELLIRYENEEAVDDSQLPKDRFSAERLKGVDSTLKIQPAELGDSAVYLCASSPSGLAVYNEQFFGPGTRLTVL.

This clonotype was counted only a few times. The rearrangement uses TRBV5-4 and TRBJ2-3; D uncertain. CDR1 and CDR2 (germline): SGHNT, YYREEE (reference sequence). CDR3 length: 16 amino acids. V was cut by 0 bases and J by 6 bases, with 17 bases left in between. Here the CDR3 reads CASSLGARPSWDTQYF. The CDR3 DNA follows: TGTGCCAGCAGCTTGGGGGCCCGCCCCTCGTGGGATACGCAGTATTTT.

The rearrangement joins TRBV20-1 to TRBJ2-5; no definite D call. Looked up from germline, CDR1 is DFQATT and CDR2 is SNEGSKA (reference sequence). The CDR3 is made up of 14 amino acids. Trimming cost V 2 bases and J 1 base, with 11 bases left between them. This chain's CDR3 is CSARRVPIQETQYF. The CDR3 DNA reads as TGCAGTGCTAGACGCGTTCCCATCCAAGAGACCCAGTACTTC.

Many counts were recorded for this clonotype. This chain uses TRBV7-2 with TRBJ2-1; D is undetermined. The CDR3 extends over 14 amino acids. CDR1 and CDR2 from the germline V gene are SGHTA and FQGNSA. V shed 3 bases and J shed 7 bases, with 13 bases lying between them. DNA of the CDR3: TGTGCCAGCAGCTTGTACCAACTGGGGAATGAGCAGTTCTTC. This gives the protein CASSLYQLGNEQFF. The full variable domain, with the rest looked up from reference TRBV7-2 and TRBJ2-1, is GAGVSQSPSNKVTEKGKDVELRCDPISGHTALYWYRQSLGQGLEFLIYFQGNSAPDKSGLPSDRFSAERTGGSVSTLTIQRTQQEDSAVYLCASSLYQLGNEQFFGPGTRLTVL.

The V call is TRBV29-1, the J call TRBJ2-7; no clear D gene. Germline values: CDR1 SQVTM, CDR2 ANQGSEA. The V end was cut by 3 bases, the J end by 3 bases, with 9 bases between. The CDR3 has 12 amino acids. The DNA of the CDR3 is TGCAGCGTTGAGGAACTGGGCTACGAGCAGTACTTC. Protein product: CSVEELGYEQYF.

The chain joins TRBV3-1 to TRBJ1-5; TRBD1 is a possible D gene (5 bases). The CDR3 spans 16 residues. V was clipped by 6 bases and J by 3 bases, with 18 bases between them. Germline V gene sequence: CDR1 LGHDT, CDR2 YNNKEL (reference sequence). This chain's CDR3 is CASSNSLRQYNQPQHF. DNA for the CDR3: TGTGCCAGCAGTAACTCACTACGACAGTACAATCAGCCCCAGCATTTT.

This clonotype came up once. J is TRBJ1-1 and V is TRBV3-1; weak D call: TRBD1 (6 bases). Germline values: CDR1 LGHDT, CDR2 YNNKEL (reference sequence). V lost 5 bases and J lost 7, with 11 bases in between. CDR3 length equals 12 residues. CDR3 loop: CASSSDRNEAFF. CDR3 nucleotides: TGTGCCAGCAGCTCGGACAGAAATGAAGCTTTCTTT.

This clonotype has just a few counts. The chain combines TRBV28 with TRBJ1-2; tentative D call: TRBD1 (6 bases). V gave up 7 bases and J gave up 4 bases, with 13 bases separating them. The CDR3 contains 13 residues. Germline values: CDR1 MDHEN, CDR2 SYDVKM. In DNA, the CDR3 is TGTGCCAGCACTCCGGGGGCTAGCTATGGCTACACCTTC. Amino acid sequence: CASTPGASYGYTF.

This chain connects TRBV11-2 to TRBJ2-1; 14 bases are a match to TRBD2. J lost 3 bases, V lost 6 bases, and 10 bases had no gene match. CDR1 and CDR2 (germline): SGHAT, FQNNGV. The CDR3 is 18 amino acids. This chain's CDR3 is CASSYTGLAGANYNEQFF. CDR3 coding DNA: TGTGCCAGCAGTTACACGGGACTAGCGGGGGCAAACTACAATGAGCAGTTCTTC. The full variable domain, rest sourced from reference TRBV11-2 and TRBJ2-1, is EAGVAQSPRYKIIEKRQSVAFWCNPISGHATLYWYQQILGQGPKLLIQFQNNGVVDDSQLPKDRFSAERLKGVDSTLKIQPAKLEDSAVYLCASSYTGLAGANYNEQFFGPGTRLTVL.

There are a few counts of this clonotype. The chain couples TRBV6-6 to TRBJ2-7, with no clear D. This CDR3 is built from 14 residues. V was trimmed by 2 bases and J by 6 bases, leaving 14 bases between them. CDR1 and CDR2 from the germline V gene are MNHNY and SVGAGI (reference sequence). The CDR3 is CASSYVDPLLEQYF. The DNA for the CDR3 is TGTGCCAGCAGTTACGTGGACCCCCTACTCGAGCAGTACTTC.

This clonotype was detected only once. This rearrangement joins TRBV11-2 to TRBJ2-4, with 7 bases fitting TRBD1. The J call may be mistaken, given a closer DNA end match to TRBJ2-7. Germline CDR1 and CDR2: SGHAT and FQNNGV. The CDR3 extends over 14 amino acids. The CDR3 DNA is TGTGCCAGCAGCTTCCTCGGGACAGACTACGAGCAGTACTTC. Translation: CASSFLGTDYEQYF.

V gene TRBV28 combines with J gene TRBJ1-2; D remains unclear. CDR1 and CDR2 from the germline V gene are MDHEN and SYDVKM. The CDR3 consists of 15 residues. Deletions cut 6 bases from V and 2 bases from J, with 16 bases between. CDR3 protein: CASSARGINNYGYTF. CDR3 nucleotides: TGTGCCAGCAGCGCACGCGGAATCAACAACTATGGCTACACCTTC.

V gene TRBV20-1 combines with J gene TRBJ2-1; D is undetermined. Between the trimmed V and J ends, which lost 6 bases and 0 bases, there was a span of 9 bases. The CDR3 length is 13 residues. From germline, CDR1 is DFQATT and CDR2 SNEGSKA (reference sequence). The CDR3 loop reads CSAPDGSYNEQFF. CDR3 coding DNA: TGCAGTGCACCGGACGGCTCCTACAATGAGCAGTTCTTC.

The gene calls are TRBV4-2 and TRBJ1-6; D may be TRBD1 (5 bases). V lost 4 bases to trimming and J lost 7 bases, with 14 bases between them. This CDR3 is built from 15 residues. The germline gives CDR1 LGHNA, CDR2 YNFKEQ. The CDR3 loop reads CASSRAGTDNSPLHF. CDR3 nucleotides: TGTGCCAGCAGCCGAGCCGGGACGGACAATTCACCCCTCCACTTT.

V is TRBV19 and J is TRBJ2-7; D remains unclear. This CDR3 contains 14 residues. From germline, CDR1 is LNHDA and CDR2 SQIVND (reference sequence). The V end lost 5 bases, the J end lost 2 bases, and 13 bases lay between the germline ends. CDR3 DNA: TGTGCCAGTAGTCTCAACCCCTGGACCTACGAGCAGTACTTC. Translated: CASSLNPWTYEQYF.

The chain uses TRBV7-4 and TRBJ2-7; D call uncertain. Trimming took off 8 bases at V and 3 bases at J, with 11 bases between the two ends. The length of the CDR3 is 12 residues. The V gene's germline CDR1 is SGHVT and CDR2 SQSDAQ. In DNA, the CDR3 is TGTGCCAGCGGCGACTCAGACTACGAGCAGTACTTC. Encoded protein: CASGDSDYEQYF.

This chain uses TRBV5-1 with TRBJ2-5; TRBD2 agrees at 8 bases. J gave up 3 bases and V 4 bases, and 11 bases lay outside the gene matches. Germline V lookup: CDR1 SGHRS, CDR2 YFSETQ. The CDR3 has 16 amino acids. The CDR3 here is CASSPGGRSLKETQYF. The CDR3 DNA follows: TGCGCCAGCAGCCCGGGAGGGCGGAGTTTAAAAGAGACCCAGTACTTC.